The 6 T cell receptor beta chains presented below share a single source sample, sequenced in a study of blood T cell repertoires in COVID-19. The repertoire was sequenced with immunoSEQ multiplex PCR; TCRdb's copy has only in-frame clones and lacks some. In the table there are approximately 220,000 clones, approximately 80% of which are singletons. Sequenced material: PBMCs or T cells enriched from blood (not recorded which). These receptors were taken from a woman aged 35 to 49 with acute COVID-19.

The genes are TRBV7-9 and TRBJ1-1, with TRBD1 matching 10 bases. Germline values: CDR1 SEHNR, CDR2 FQNEAQ (reference sequence). V lost 5 bases to trimming and J lost 6 bases; unmatched junction nucleotides: 9. CDR3 length: 15 residues. The CDR3 DNA follows: TGTGCCAGCAGCCTGAGGACAGGGGGAGAATCTGAAGCTTTCTTT. This translates into CASSLRTGGESEAFF.

This clone came up once. This chain uses TRBV5-6 with TRBJ1-3; 10 bases are shared with TRBD1. The CDR3 spans 16 residues. Germline V gene data show CDR1 as SGHDT and CDR2 as YYEEEE. V shed 3 bases, J shed 5 bases, and the junction held 8 bases outside the gene matches. CDR3 DNA sequence: TGTGCCAGCAGCTCGCCCGGGGACAGGGGACGAAACACCATATATTTT. It translates to CASSSPGDRGRNTIYF.

The chain couples TRBV19 to TRBJ1-2, with 9 bases matching TRBD1. With V trimmed by 1 base and J by 3 bases, 6 bases remained unmatched. Germline loops: CDR1 LNHDA, CDR2 SQIVND (reference sequence). The CDR3 has 16 residues. The DNA of the CDR3 is TGTGCCAGTAGTATAGTGAAGACAGGGGGGGACTATGGCTACACCTTC. As protein: CASSIVKTGGDYGYTF.

This clone was detected a few times. The chain combines TRBV19 with TRBJ2-1; 10 bases align to TRBD1. J gave up 4 bases and V 6 bases, and 9 bases lay outside the gene matches. The CDR3 consists of 16 residues. Germline V CDR1 and CDR2: LNHDA, SQIVND (reference sequence). CDR3: CASSLRGTGAYNEQFF. CDR3 coding DNA: TGTGCCAGTAGCCTCAGAGGGACAGGGGCGTACAATGAGCAGTTCTTC.

This CDR3 reads CASRWSGQGLVDGYTF. CDR3 in DNA: TGTGCCAGCCGTTGGTCGGGACAGGGCCTCGTGGATGGCTACACCTTC. The V and J genes are TRBV18 and TRBJ1-2, with TRBD1 matching 9 bases. In germline, CDR1 is KGHSH, CDR2 LQKENI. This CDR3 region has 16 residues. Germline trimming cut 8 bases from V and 6 bases from J; bases unmatched to any gene: 16.

Comment on this clone: At one boundary the junction diverges from the germline segment, which might be a read error. This sequence joins TRBV7-9 and TRBJ2-7, with TRBD2 matching 7 bases. Germline-derived CDR1 and CDR2 are SEHNR and FQNEAQ (reference sequence). CDR3 length equals 11 residues. CDR3 sequence: CASSLAAEQYF. The CDR3, as DNA: TGTGCCAGCAGCCTAGCGGCCGAGCAGTACTTC.